Each of the 31 T cell receptor beta chains below was sequenced from the same sample in a study of T cells in Graves' hyperthyroidism and ophthalmopathy. TCR beta CDR3 sequences were amplified from RNA transcripts. First-round RT-PCR with HTBI primers amplified the TCR CDR3 region. From the multiplex PCR reads, TCRdb called clonotypes with MiXCR, one entry per CDR3 protein. In the table there are approximately 370,000 distinct CDR3 sequences, around 14% of which are singletons. Sequencing was done on a sample of blood. Source of these receptors: a woman aged 25 to 45 with Graves' hyperthyroidism.

The genes are TRBV3-1 and TRBJ1-2; a possible D gene is TRBD1 (6 bases). Germline-derived CDR1 and CDR2 are LGHDT and YNNKEL (reference sequence). There are 13 residues in the CDR3. V was trimmed by 2 bases and J by 4 bases, leaving 8 bases between them. The CDR3, as DNA: TGTGCCAGCAGCCAACCGGACAGCTATGGCTACACCTTC. It translates to CASSQPDSYGYTF.

The table lists this clonotype with a few counts. The rearrangement uses TRBV18 and TRBJ1-2; D gene ambiguous. Germline-derived CDR1 and CDR2 are KGHSH and LQKENI. The CDR3 is made up of 13 amino acids. Trimming took 2 bases from V and 3 from J, leaving 7 bases between them. The CDR3 spells CASSPAVDYGYTF. In nucleotides, the CDR3 is TGTGCCAGCTCACCAGCGGTAGACTATGGCTACACCTTC.

The chain combines TRBV20-1 with TRBJ2-7; unclear D gene. The germline V and J ends were trimmed by 3 bases and 3 bases, with 12 bases remaining between them. Germline V gene lookup returns CDR1 DFQATT and CDR2 SNEGSKA (reference sequence). The CDR3 has 13 amino acids. The CDR3 loop is CSASDGPLYEQYF. CDR3 in DNA: TGCAGTGCTAGCGACGGACCGCTCTACGAGCAGTACTTC.

This clonotype has a count of ten or more. The V gene is TRBV7-2, the J gene TRBJ2-7; D is unresolved. V was clipped by 1 base and J by 0 bases, with 16 bases between them. The CDR3 has 17 residues. The germline gives CDR1 SGHTA, CDR2 FQGNSA. The DNA for the CDR3 is TGTGCCAGCAGCTTAGATCAAGCGTTGTTTAGCTCCTACGAGCAGTACTTC. It translates to CASSLDQALFSSYEQYF.

The table lists this clonotype with many counts. The chain employs TRBV29-1 and TRBJ1-1, with no clear D. The CDR3 runs 12 residues. Trimming left V 7 bases short and J 1 base short, with 10 bases between. The germline V gene encodes CDR1 SQVTM and CDR2 ANQGSEA. CDR3 loop: CSAVRPNTEAFF. CDR3 nucleotides: TGCAGCGCGGTGCGTCCGAACACTGAAGCTTTCTTT.

In DNA form, the CDR3 reads TGCAGTGCTTTGGACACCTCCTACGAGCAGTACTTC. It is translated as CSALDTSYEQYF. V gene TRBV20-1 combines with J gene TRBJ2-7, with a tentative D call TRBD1 (5 bases). There are 12 residues in the CDR3. From germline, CDR1 is DFQATT and CDR2 SNEGSKA (reference sequence). V was shortened by 5 bases and J by 0 bases, with 8 bases between the two germline ends.

This clonotype was counted only a few times. The chain joins TRBV19 to TRBJ2-7; TRBD1 might be the D (6 bases). CDR1 and CDR2 from the germline V gene are LNHDA and SQIVND (reference sequence). With 4 bases removed from V and 5 bases from J, the gap between germline ends came to 15 bases. The CDR3 is 14 residues long. The CDR3 DNA follows: TGTGCCAGTAGTAAACACAGGGCACTAAACGAGCAGTACTTC. Its protein product is CASSKHRALNEQYF.

The chain couples TRBV7-6 to TRBJ2-7; 7 positions agree with TRBD1. Germline CDR1 and CDR2: SGHVS and FNYEAQ. There are 14 residues in the CDR3. The trim removed 3 bases at V and 4 bases at J, leaving 6 bases unmatched. CDR3 DNA: TGTGCCAGCAGCTTCGGACAGGCAGGTTACGAGCAGTACTTC. Its protein product is CASSFGQAGYEQYF.

This clonotype was seen many times. V gene TRBV5-1 combines with J gene TRBJ2-7; D unclear. V dropped 4 bases and J dropped 7 bases, with 24 bases sitting between them. Germline lookup yields CDR1 SGHRS and CDR2 YFSETQ. This CDR3 spans 16 amino acids. The CDR3 region is CASSRAPTEAIVEQYF. CDR3 in DNA: TGCGCCAGCAGCCGCGCCCCAACCGAAGCGATTGTAGAGCAGTACTTC.

This clonotype appeared many times. This chain uses TRBV2 with TRBJ2-4; D is perhaps TRBD1 (7 bases). From germline, CDR1 is SNHLY and CDR2 FYNNEI. This CDR3 is 15 amino acids long. V gave up 7 bases and J gave up 8 bases, with 21 bases separating them. The CDR3 DNA sequence: TGTGCCAGCATAAGGGGTGCGGGACAGATGGACATTCAGTACTTC. Its protein is CASIRGAGQMDIQYF.

This clonotype was recorded many times. The chain employs TRBV6-1 and TRBJ1-1; unclear D gene. V shed 6 bases and J shed 0 bases, with 14 bases lying between them. Germline CDR1 and CDR2: MNHNS and SASEGT. CDR3 length: 15 amino acids. The CDR3 reads CASSQHTVMNTEAFF. The CDR3 nucleotides read TGTGCCAGCAGCCAGCACACAGTTATGAACACTGAAGCTTTCTTT.

In this sample, this clonotype turned up many times. V is TRBV2 and J is TRBJ2-5, with 7 bases matching TRBD1. Germline assignment: CDR1 SNHLY and CDR2 FYNNEI. V shed 6 bases and J 4 bases; nucleotides not matched to a gene: 11. The CDR3 loop spans 15 amino acids. Here the CDR3 reads CASRLDGTVGETQYF. Written as DNA, the CDR3 is TGTGCCAGCAGACTCGACGGGACAGTAGGAGAGACCCAGTACTTC. The full variable domain, with the rest looked up from reference TRBV2 and TRBJ2-5, is EPEVTQTPSHQVTQMGQEVILRCVPISNHLYFYWYRQILGQKVEFLVSFYNNEISEKSEIFDDQFSVERPDGSNFTLKIRSTKLEDSAMYFCASRLDGTVGETQYFGPGTRLLVL.

This clonotype has ten or more counts. V is TRBV20-1 and J is TRBJ1-6; tentatively, D is TRBD1 (6 bases). Germline V gene data show CDR1 as DFQATT and CDR2 as SNEGSKA (reference sequence). The CDR3 runs 15 residues. Trimming left V 7 bases short and J 7 bases short, with 20 bases between. The CDR3 is CSGLGGGRRNSPLHF. The DNA for the CDR3 is TGCAGTGGGCTAGGGGGGGGGCGGCGGAATTCACCCCTCCACTTT.

In regard to this clonotype: A much larger clone is a single base away; this may be a read error. It is likely a read error, because the conserved phenylalanine at the end of the CDR3 is missing. The chain recombines TRBV29-1 with TRBJ2-1, with D perhaps TRBD1 (5 bases). V lost 3 bases to trimming and J lost 5 bases, with 11 bases between them. The CDR3 has 13 amino acids. Looked up from germline, CDR1 is SQVTM and CDR2 is ANQGSEA. CDR3 nucleotide sequence: TGCAGCGTTGAGTTCAGGGCTAACAATGAGCAGTTCCTC. Residues: CSVEFRANNEQFL.

In its sample, this clonotype was seen many times. The chain has TRBV29-1 and TRBJ2-5, with 9 nucleotides matching TRBD1. CDR3 length equals 15 residues. The germline CDR1 and CDR2 sequences are SQVTM and ANQGSEA. The V and J ends lost 1 base and 3 bases, in that order; junction bases with no gene match: 6. The CDR3 protein is CSVEGWDRDEETQYF. The CDR3 bases are TGCAGCGTTGAAGGCTGGGACAGGGATGAAGAGACCCAGTACTTC.

This clonotype came up a few times. The chain employs TRBV2 and TRBJ1-2; maybe TRBD1 (5 bases). V shed 5 bases and J shed 7 bases, with 20 bases lying between them. Germline-derived CDR1 and CDR2 are SNHLY and FYNNEI. This CDR3 has 15 amino acids. CDR3 loop: CASSPGPKKLGGYTF. The CDR3 nucleotides read TGTGCCAGCAGTCCGGGACCAAAAAAACTAGGTGGCTACACCTTC.

This clonotype was counted at least ten times. As DNA, the CDR3 is TGTGCCAGCAGCTTAGTTCGGGACAAGCTCTACGAGCAGTACTTC. This sequence encodes CASSLVRDKLYEQYF. This rearrangement joins TRBV11-2 to TRBJ2-7, with D tentatively TRBD1 (6 bases). V lost 1 base to trimming and J lost 3 bases, with 13 bases between them. This CDR3 has 15 amino acids. The V gene's germline CDR1 is SGHAT and CDR2 FQNNGV.

As for this clonotype: An end of the junction differs from the germline gene, which may be a read error. The chain recombines TRBV15 with TRBJ2-5; D perhaps matches TRBD2 (5 bases). CDR3 length: 14 residues. In germline, CDR1 is LNHNV, CDR2 YYDKDF (reference sequence). The CDR3 DNA is TGTGCCACCAGCAGAGAGGCCGGATGGGAGATCCAGTACTTC. Residues: CATSREAGWEIQYF.

The table lists this clonotype with a few counts. This chain joins TRBV20-1 and TRBJ2-1; D is possibly TRBD1 (5 bases). Germline lookup yields CDR1 DFQATT and CDR2 SNEGSKA (reference sequence). The CDR3 is 11 amino acids. With 6 bases removed from V and 6 bases from J, the gap between germline ends came to 9 bases. The CDR3 sequence: CSAGGANEQFF. The CDR3 DNA reads as TGCAGTGCGGGTGGGGCCAATGAGCAGTTCTTC.

V usage is TRBV24-1 and J usage is TRBJ2-3; tentatively, D is TRBD2 (6 bases). Germline V CDR1 and CDR2: KGHDR, SFDVKD. The CDR3 runs 16 residues. Trimming left V 4 bases short and J 0 bases short, with 13 bases between. The CDR3 is CATSDEFGTSTDTQYF. Written as DNA, the CDR3 is TGTGCCACCAGTGACGAATTCGGGACTAGCACAGATACGCAGTATTTT.

Ten or more counts support this clonotype. The chain couples TRBV7-8 to TRBJ1-1; D perhaps matches TRBD1 (6 bases). The CDR3 has 15 amino acids. CDR1 SGHVS and CDR2 FQNEAQ come from the germline V gene. Trimming pared 5 bases from V and 5 bases from J, leaving 18 bases between. CDR3 region: CASSHLLGANTEAFF. The CDR3 DNA reads TGTGCCAGCAGCCATCTTCTGGGGGCAAATACTGAAGCTTTCTTT.

This clonotype came up a few times. The rearrangement joins TRBV9 to TRBJ2-2; possible D gene TRBD2, 5 bases. Deletions cut 1 base from V and 6 bases from J, with 16 bases between. This CDR3 comprises 16 residues. CDR1 SGDLS and CDR2 YYNGEE come from the germline V gene. This chain's CDR3 is CASSVRAGAVAGELFF. In DNA form, the CDR3 reads TGTGCCAGCAGCGTAAGGGCGGGCGCCGTGGCCGGGGAGCTGTTTTTT. Full variable domain (rest looked up from reference TRBV9 and TRBJ2-2): DSGVTQTPKHLITATGQRVTLRCSPRSGDLSVYWYQQSLDQGLQFLIQYYNGEERAKGNILERFSAQQFPDLHSELNLSSLELGDSALYFCASSVRAGAVAGELFFGEGSRLTVL.

The chain employs TRBV11-1 and TRBJ2-2; 8 nucleotides agree with TRBD1. V was clipped by 2 bases and J by 5 bases; unmatched bases: 10. CDR3 length: 17 amino acids. Germline CDR1 SGHAT, CDR2 FQDESV (reference sequence). CDR3 sequence (DNA): TGTGCCAGCAGCTTAATTCGGACAGGGCTGGGGACCGGGGAGCTGTTTTTT. Encoded protein: CASSLIRTGLGTGELFF.

Ten or more counts support this clonotype. V and J are TRBV11-3 and TRBJ2-1, with D perhaps assigned TRBD1 or TRBD2 (5 bases each). V lost 0 bases and J 13 bases, leaving 13 bases between the germline ends. CDR3 size: 13 residues. Per the germline V gene, CDR1 is SGHNT and CDR2 is YENEEA. The CDR3 region has the DNA TGTGCCAGCAGCTTAGATTTCGAGGGGCTTCAGTTCTTC. Amino acids: CASSLDFEGLQFF.

This clonotype has at least ten counts. V gene TRBV11-2 combines with J gene TRBJ2-7; D is perhaps TRBD1 (6 bases). The CDR3 is 14 residues long. V lost 4 bases, J lost 5 bases, and 15 bases lay in between. Germline CDR1 reads SGHAT; CDR2 reads FQNNGV. CDR3 DNA: TGTGCCAGCAGCTGGGACATGCGTCGAAACGAGCAGTACTTC. Protein sequence: CASSWDMRRNEQYF.

This clonotype was counted between two and nine times. The chain combines TRBV4-1 with TRBJ2-2; TRBD1 matches at 7 bases. The V segment lost 0 bases and the J segment 0 bases; nucleotides outside the gene matches: 4. The germline V gene has CDR1 MGHRA and CDR2 YSYEKL. The length of the CDR3 is 17 residues. CDR3 amino acids: CASSQDPGTANTGELFF. CDR3 DNA: TGCGCCAGCAGCCAAGACCCCGGGACAGCGAACACCGGGGAGCTGTTTTTT.

The table lists this clonotype with many counts. The chain employs TRBV3-1 and TRBJ2-1; 8 bases align to TRBD2. V gave up 2 bases and J gave up 13 bases; unmatched junction bases: 10. The CDR3 consists of 14 residues. Germline CDR1 reads LGHDT; CDR2 reads YNNKEL (reference sequence). CDR3 sequence reads: CASSQNPGTSYQFF. The CDR3 DNA reads TGTGCCAGCAGCCAAAACCCCGGGACTAGTTACCAGTTCTTC.

The chain recombines TRBV30 with TRBJ1-2; D is unclear. With 0 bases removed from V and 0 bases from J, the gap between germline ends came to 2 bases. Germline V gene data show CDR1 as GTSNPN and CDR2 as SVGIG (reference sequence). The length of the CDR3 is 12 residues. For the CDR3, the DNA is TGTGCCTGGAGTGTAGCTAACTATGGCTACACCTTC. The encoded protein is CAWSVANYGYTF.

The chain has TRBV6-6 and TRBJ2-7; 10 positions agree with TRBD2. The V gene's germline CDR1 is MNHNY and CDR2 SVGAGI (reference sequence). The CDR3 has 15 amino acids. Trimming cost V 0 bases and J 4 bases; bases outside gene matches: 3. For the CDR3, the DNA is TGTGCCAGCAGTTACTCGAGCGGGAGGGAGTACGAGCAGTACTTC. Protein sequence: CASSYSSGREYEQYF.

This clonotype has at least ten counts. The chain has TRBV20-1 and TRBJ2-2; 8 bases map to TRBD1. Trimming at V came to 5 bases and at J to 6 bases, leaving 8 bases not matched to a gene. The CDR3 length is 14 residues. The germline CDR1 and CDR2 sequences are DFQATT and SNEGSKA (reference sequence). The DNA for the CDR3 is TGCAGTGCTCTGCAGGGGGCGTATTCCGGGGAGCTGTTTTTT. Protein sequence: CSALQGAYSGELFF.

This clonotype has at least ten counts. The rearrangement joins TRBV27 to TRBJ2-7, with D perhaps matching TRBD1 or TRBD2 (6 bases each). The CDR3 spans 15 residues. V was pared by 5 bases and J by 1 base, with 15 bases between. Germline values: CDR1 MNHEY, CDR2 SMNVEV (reference sequence). CDR3 in DNA: TGTGCCAGCAGTCCCGGGGGCGCCGAGTCCTACGAGCAGTACTTC. This codes for CASSPGGAESYEQYF.